What follows are 18 T cell receptor beta chains derived from one specimen sequenced in a study of identical twins. Each CDR3 protein is one row after TCRdb ran MiXCR on the 5' RACE reads. The sample carries around 550,000 distinct CDR3 sequences, about 16% recorded once. The sample was also reused in another study, on yellow fever vaccine responses in identical twins.

Sequenced material: CD4+ T cells sorted from blood. The receptor set was obtained from a woman aged 18-30 years in good health.

This sequence joins TRBV2 and TRBJ2-3, with TRBD1 matching 10 bases. CDR1 is SNHLY, CDR2 FYNNEI, per germline. After removal of 11 bases from V and 5 bases from J, the junction contained 4 bases not matched to a gene. The CDR3 contains 12 residues. CDR3 nucleotide sequence: TGTGCCGGGACAGGGGCGGTAGATACGCAGTATTTT. Amino acid sequence: CAGTGAVDTQYF.

This chain uses TRBV5-1 with TRBJ2-1; D call uncertain. Trimming stripped 0 bases from V and 7 bases from J, with 11 bases between. CDR1 and CDR2 from the germline V gene are SGHRS and YFSETQ. This CDR3 spans 14 amino acids. The CDR3 region has the DNA TGCGCCAGCAGCTTGGCGGGCGTAGTAAATGAGCAGTTCTTC. Translating gives CASSLAGVVNEQFF.

This clonotype was detected only a few times. The chain links TRBV5-1 to TRBJ2-5, with D unclear. V dropped 4 bases and J dropped 5 bases, with 9 bases sitting between them. Germline V lookup: CDR1 SGHRS, CDR2 YFSETQ. The CDR3 sequence is 12 residues long. Here the CDR3 DNA reads TGCGCCAGCAGCGTAGAAAGGGAGACCCAGTACTTC. It yields the protein CASSVERETQYF.

This sequence joins TRBV20-1 and TRBJ2-3; D ambiguous. The CDR3 contains 12 residues. Germline-derived CDR1 and CDR2 are DFQATT and SNEGSKA (reference sequence). V was cut by 2 bases and J by 5 bases, with 8 bases left in between. CDR3 DNA sequence: TGCAGTGCTAGACCGATGGGAGATACGCAGTATTTT. As protein: CSARPMGDTQYF.

This clonotype was recorded a few times. The rearrangement uses TRBV5-1 and TRBJ2-3; possible D gene TRBD2, 5 bases. Trimming pared 0 bases from V and 0 bases from J, leaving 11 bases between. Germline V gene sequence: CDR1 SGHRS, CDR2 YFSETQ. CDR3 length: 16 residues. The CDR3: CASSLVRGRSTDTQYF. Here the CDR3 DNA reads TGCGCCAGCAGCTTGGTTAGAGGGCGAAGCACAGATACGCAGTATTTT.

The chain has TRBV20-1 and TRBJ2-1; no reliable D call. V was shortened by 5 bases and J by 7 bases, with 9 bases between the two germline ends. This CDR3 comprises 11 residues. Germline-derived CDR1 and CDR2 are DFQATT and SNEGSKA (reference sequence). The CDR3 reads CSAPDLNEQFF. In DNA, the CDR3 is TGCAGTGCTCCGGACCTTAATGAGCAGTTCTTC.

This clonotype has only a few counts. The J gene is TRBJ2-6, the V gene TRBV27, with 8 bases matching TRBD1. Germline trimming cut 0 bases from V and 1 base from J; bases unmatched to any gene: 20. The germline V gene encodes CDR1 MNHEY and CDR2 SMNVEV (reference sequence). This CDR3 is built from 23 residues. The CDR3 bases are TGTGCCAGCAGTTTATCGCTTTATGGTAGGGACAGGCAGGCTATTTCTGGGGCCAACGTCCTGACTTTC. This translates into CASSLSLYGRDRQAISGANVLTF.

The J gene is TRBJ1-4, the V gene TRBV20-1, with TRBD1 as a possible D gene (6 bases). Germline CDR1 is DFQATT and CDR2 is SNEGSKA (reference sequence). CDR3 size: 13 residues. With 5 bases removed from V and 5 bases from J, the gap between germline ends came to 12 bases. CDR3 in amino acids: CSAAGTKNEKLFF. The CDR3 DNA reads TGCAGTGCTGCCGGGACAAAGAATGAAAAACTGTTTTTT.

This clonotype appeared a few times. The chain has TRBV5-1 and TRBJ1-2; D not resolved. The CDR3 consists of 14 residues. Germline assignment: CDR1 SGHRS and CDR2 YFSETQ. V was pared by 0 bases and J by 0 bases, with 6 bases between. In DNA form, the CDR3 reads TGCGCCAGCAGCTTGGAAGGGCCTAACTATGGCTACACCTTC. Translated, it gives CASSLEGPNYGYTF.

This clonotype was recorded once. The rearrangement joins TRBV5-6 to TRBJ1-5, with D tentatively TRBD1 (6 bases). This CDR3 region has 14 residues. Trimming took 4 bases from V and 2 from J, leaving 10 bases between them. CDR1 is SGHDT, CDR2 YYEEEE, per germline. The CDR3 DNA sequence: TGTGCCAGCAGCAGGGGGACTGGCAATCAGCCCCAGCATTTT. It specifies CASSRGTGNQPQHF.

This clonotype was seen only a few times. The chain is built from TRBV25-1 and TRBJ2-5; 7 bases align to TRBD2. J was trimmed by 5 bases and V by 2 bases; bases with no gene match: 8. The germline gives CDR1 MGHDK, CDR2 SYGVNS. This CDR3 is built from 15 residues. The CDR3: CASSEPSGPHETQYF. The DNA for the CDR3 is TGTGCCAGCAGTGAACCTAGCGGCCCTCATGAGACCCAGTACTTC.

J is TRBJ1-3 and V is TRBV20-1; D not certain. CDR1 and CDR2 (germline): DFQATT, SNEGSKA (reference sequence). This CDR3 contains 14 residues. Trimming cost V 3 bases and J 4 bases, with 13 bases left between them. CDR3 bases: TGCAGTGCTAGTGACCCTACGGGGGGAAACACCATATATTTT. Encoded protein: CSASDPTGGNTIYF.

This clonotype was counted between two and nine times. The V gene is TRBV20-1, the J gene TRBJ1-5; D is unclear. Germline V gene lookup returns CDR1 DFQATT and CDR2 SNEGSKA (reference sequence). Deletions cut 2 bases from V and 6 bases from J, with 8 bases between. The CDR3 has 12 amino acids. CDR3 bases: TGCAGTGCTAGACCACGGGGTCAGCCCCAGCATTTT. Protein sequence: CSARPRGQPQHF.

This clonotype has more than one count but fewer than ten. The V call is TRBV10-2, the J call TRBJ2-5; the D gene is possibly TRBD2 (5 bases). This CDR3 is built from 16 residues. Germline assignment: CDR1 WSHSY and CDR2 SAAADI. V was clipped by 0 bases and J by 5 bases, with 16 bases between them. The CDR3 here is CASSESGSTRGETQYF. The CDR3 nucleotides read TGCGCCAGCAGTGAGTCGGGGTCCACACGCGGGGAGACCCAGTACTTC.

There are a few counts of this clonotype. The chain is built from TRBV24-1 and TRBJ2-7; unclear D gene. Per germline, CDR1 KGHDR and CDR2 SFDVKD. This CDR3 contains 14 residues. Trimming removed 0 bases at V and 4 bases at J, with 9 bases between. CDR3 loop: CATSDLRLAYEQYV. The CDR3 nucleotides read TGTGCCACCAGTGATTTGAGGCTGGCTTACGAGCAGTACGTC.

The chain employs TRBV9 and TRBJ2-3; D ambiguous. CDR1 is SGDLS and CDR2 is YYNGEE in the germline V gene. Trimming shortened V by 0 bases and J by 4 bases, and 6 bases separated the two germline ends. The CDR3 is made up of 13 amino acids. CDR3 protein: CASSVVKSDTQYF. The DNA of the CDR3 is TGTGCCAGCAGCGTAGTTAAGTCAGATACGCAGTATTTT.

This clonotype was picked up many times. The V gene is TRBV11-2, the J gene TRBJ2-7; 7 positions agree with TRBD1. The V gene's germline CDR1 is SGHAT and CDR2 FQNNGV. This CDR3 is 14 amino acids long. V lost 7 bases and J lost 1; bases outside the gene matches: 7. The CDR3: CASTDRARSYEQYF. CDR3 bases: TGTGCCAGCACCGACAGGGCCCGGTCCTACGAGCAGTACTTC.

The chain is built from TRBV24-1 and TRBJ2-2; D remains unclear. CDR3 size: 15 residues. V lost 4 bases and J 0 bases, leaving 8 bases between the germline ends. Germline V gene lookup returns CDR1 KGHDR and CDR2 SFDVKD. CDR3 nucleotide sequence: TGTGCCACCAGTGAGGAGAGATCGAACACCGGGGAGCTGTTTTTT. It codes for CATSEERSNTGELFF.